The clone carrying this T cell receptor (beta chain) turned up a few times. The antigen remains unidentified. Generated by immunoSEQ multiplex PCR, the TCRdb table keeps only in-frame clones and is missing some. The table records fewer than 75,000 clones, around 84% of them present only once. The source of the sample is a study of a mutant IDH1 vaccine in newly diagnosed glioma. The time point here: week 11, during vaccination. Every single dose of the vaccine, 300 ug of mutant IDH1 20-mer peptide, came with topical imiquimod. CDR1 is SNHLY, CDR2 FYNNEI, per germline. The V gene lost 1 base and the J gene lost 0 bases, with 6 bases spanning the gap. There are 14 residues in the CDR3.

Sequenced here: PBMCs, sampled from a glioma patient whose treatment included an IDH1 peptide vaccine. This chain uses TRBV2 with TRBJ1-1; D call uncertain. The source of this sequence is a woman in her fifties or sixties with glioma. CDR3 in amino acids: CASSEVPVNTEAFF. The CDR3 DNA is TGTGCCAGCAGTGAAGTACCAGTGAACACTGAAGCTTTCTTT.